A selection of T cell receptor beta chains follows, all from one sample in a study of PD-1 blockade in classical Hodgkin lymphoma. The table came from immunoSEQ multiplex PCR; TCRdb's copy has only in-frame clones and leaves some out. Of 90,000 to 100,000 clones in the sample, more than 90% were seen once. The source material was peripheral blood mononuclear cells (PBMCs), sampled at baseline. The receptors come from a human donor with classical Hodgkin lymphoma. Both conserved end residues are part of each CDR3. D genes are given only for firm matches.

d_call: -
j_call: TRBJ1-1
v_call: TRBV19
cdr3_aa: CASSIRGTEAFF

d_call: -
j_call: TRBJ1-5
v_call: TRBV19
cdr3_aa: CASSIAKGSNQPQHF

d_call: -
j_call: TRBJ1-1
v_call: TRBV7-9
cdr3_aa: CASSSSWGLTEAFF

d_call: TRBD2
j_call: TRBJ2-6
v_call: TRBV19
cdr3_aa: CASTPGRGGANVLTF

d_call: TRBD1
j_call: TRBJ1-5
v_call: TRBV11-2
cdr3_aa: CASSLDRDRGRNQPQHF

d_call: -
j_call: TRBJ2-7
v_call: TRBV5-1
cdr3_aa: CASSERYEQYF

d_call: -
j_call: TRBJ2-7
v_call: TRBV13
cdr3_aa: CASSPLGAGAHYEQYF

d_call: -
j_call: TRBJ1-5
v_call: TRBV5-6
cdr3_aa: CASSYGTSDQPQHF

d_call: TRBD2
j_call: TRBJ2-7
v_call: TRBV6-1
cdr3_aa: CASSEASGSSYEQYF

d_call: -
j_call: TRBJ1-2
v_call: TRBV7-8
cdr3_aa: CASTPDTFRELFGYTF

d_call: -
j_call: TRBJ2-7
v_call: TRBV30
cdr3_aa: CAWSVRAGTYEQYF

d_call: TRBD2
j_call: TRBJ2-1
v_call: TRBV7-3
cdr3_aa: CASRTSGSDNEQFF

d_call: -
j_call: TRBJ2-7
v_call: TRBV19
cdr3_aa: CASIPTGGSSYEQYF

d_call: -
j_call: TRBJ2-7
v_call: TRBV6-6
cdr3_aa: CASGTGRYEQYF